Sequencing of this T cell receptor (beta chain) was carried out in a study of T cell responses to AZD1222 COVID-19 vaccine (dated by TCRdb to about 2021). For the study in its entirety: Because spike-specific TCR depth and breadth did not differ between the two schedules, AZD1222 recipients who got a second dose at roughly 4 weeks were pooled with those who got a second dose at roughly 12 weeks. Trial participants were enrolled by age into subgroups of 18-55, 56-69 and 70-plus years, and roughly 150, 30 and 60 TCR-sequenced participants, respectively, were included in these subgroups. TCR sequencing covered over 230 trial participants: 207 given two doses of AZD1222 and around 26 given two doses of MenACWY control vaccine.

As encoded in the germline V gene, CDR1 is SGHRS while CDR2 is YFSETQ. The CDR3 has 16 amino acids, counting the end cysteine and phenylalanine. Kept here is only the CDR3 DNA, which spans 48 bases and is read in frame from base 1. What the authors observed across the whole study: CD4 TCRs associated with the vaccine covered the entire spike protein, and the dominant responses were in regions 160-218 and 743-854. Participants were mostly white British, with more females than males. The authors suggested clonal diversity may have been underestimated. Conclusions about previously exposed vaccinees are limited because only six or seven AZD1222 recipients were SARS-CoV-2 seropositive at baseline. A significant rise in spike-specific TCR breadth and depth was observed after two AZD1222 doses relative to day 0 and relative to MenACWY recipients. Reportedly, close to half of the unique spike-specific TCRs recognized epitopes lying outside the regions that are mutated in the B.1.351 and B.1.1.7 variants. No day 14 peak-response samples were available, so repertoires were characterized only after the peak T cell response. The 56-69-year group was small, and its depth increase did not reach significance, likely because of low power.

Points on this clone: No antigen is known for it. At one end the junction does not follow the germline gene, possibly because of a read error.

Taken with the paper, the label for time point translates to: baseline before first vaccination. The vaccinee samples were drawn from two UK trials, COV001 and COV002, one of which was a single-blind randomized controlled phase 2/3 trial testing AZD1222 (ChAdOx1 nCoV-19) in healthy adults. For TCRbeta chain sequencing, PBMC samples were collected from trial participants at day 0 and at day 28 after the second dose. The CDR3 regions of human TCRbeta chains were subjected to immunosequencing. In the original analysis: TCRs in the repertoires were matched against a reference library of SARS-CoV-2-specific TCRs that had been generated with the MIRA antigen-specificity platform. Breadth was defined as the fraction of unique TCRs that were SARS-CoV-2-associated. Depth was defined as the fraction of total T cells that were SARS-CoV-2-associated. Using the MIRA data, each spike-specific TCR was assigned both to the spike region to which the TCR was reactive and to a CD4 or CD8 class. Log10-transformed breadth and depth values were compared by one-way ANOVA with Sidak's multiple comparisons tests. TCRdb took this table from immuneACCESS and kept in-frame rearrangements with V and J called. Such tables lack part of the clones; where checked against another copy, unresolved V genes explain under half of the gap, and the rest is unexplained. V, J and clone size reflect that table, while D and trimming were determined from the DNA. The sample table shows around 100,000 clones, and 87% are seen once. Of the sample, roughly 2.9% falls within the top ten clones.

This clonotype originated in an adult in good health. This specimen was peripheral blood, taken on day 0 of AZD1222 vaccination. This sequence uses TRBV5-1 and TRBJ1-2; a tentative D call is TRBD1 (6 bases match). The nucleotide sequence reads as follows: TGTGCCAGCAGCTTGGATCCGGGGGCACTTAACTATGGCTACACCTTC. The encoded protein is CASSLDPGALNYGYTF.